This TCR beta chain was recovered during a study of control samples from healthy donors and cancer patients. The CDR3 consists of 12 residues. Germline CDR1 reads SGHRS; CDR2 reads YFSETQ. The ends were cut back, 0 bases at V and 5 bases at J, with 6 bases in the middle. TCRdb keeps only in-frame clones here, not all; method: immunoSEQ multiplex PCR. The profile shows some 150,000 clones, approximately 91% of them singletons. Sequenced sample: blood. The TCR originated in a man aged 30-40 years in good health. This chain uses TRBV5-1 with TRBJ2-7; tentatively, D is TRBD1 (5 bases). The CDR3: CASSLGGHEQYF. For the CDR3, the DNA is TGCGCCAGCAGCTTGGGGGGCCACGAGCAGTACTTC.